The 24 T cell receptor beta chains given below trace back to one sample, sequenced in a study of cytomegalovirus exposure and HLA in healthy donors (dated 2017 in TCRdb). The method was the immunoSEQ multiplex PCR assay. For the multiplex PCR, a mixture combining 60 forward primers for TCR Vbeta segments and 13 reverse primers for TCR Jbeta segments was used. This is the immuneACCESS table as TCRdb keeps it, with only in-frame sequences that have V and J called. A part of the clones is gone; compared with another copy, unresolved V genes explain less than half, and the rest is unexplained. In this sample the table shows some 150,000 clones, 82% of which occur a single time. The ten largest account for about 1.5% of the sample. The sample was PBMCs. The receptor set was obtained from a male donor in good health and CMV-seronegative.

This clone was detected only once. This chain joins TRBV6-6 and TRBJ2-3, with 8 bases lining up with TRBD2. J was trimmed by 0 bases and V by 10 bases; bases with no gene match: 12. CDR1 is MNHNY, CDR2 SVGAGI, per germline (reference sequence). The CDR3 spans 16 residues. The CDR3: CATTPVGGGSTDTQYF. The CDR3 region has the DNA TGTGCCACCACACCGGTCGGGGGGGGGAGCACAGATACGCAGTATTTT.

This clone has a single count. V is TRBV25-1 and J is TRBJ2-7, with TRBD1 matching 7 bases. The CDR3 contains 15 residues. CDR1 MGHDK and CDR2 SYGVNS come from the germline V gene. The trim removed 6 bases at V and 6 bases at J, leaving 14 bases unmatched. The CDR3 here is CASRGPGTVGSEQYF. DNA for the CDR3: TGTGCCAGCAGGGGCCCCGGGACAGTTGGAAGCGAGCAGTACTTC.

This chain joins TRBV19 and TRBJ1-5; no firm D call. Trimming shortened V by 6 bases and J by 0 bases, and 12 bases separated the two germline ends. The CDR3 consists of 15 residues. Germline CDR1 is LNHDA and CDR2 is SQIVND (reference sequence). The CDR3 region has the DNA TGTGCCAGTAGCAAACAAGTATATAGCAATCAGCCCCAGCATTTT. Protein product: CASSKQVYSNQPQHF.

This clone was counted a single time. This chain uses TRBV27 with TRBJ2-5; 9 bases line up with TRBD1. CDR3 size: 18 residues. The trim removed 4 bases at V and 5 bases at J, leaving 17 bases unmatched. Germline loops: CDR1 MNHEY, CDR2 SMNVEV (reference sequence). CDR3 residues: CASSSSDPGQGPRETQYF. The CDR3 nucleotides are TGTGCCAGCAGTTCGTCCGATCCGGGACAGGGCCCTCGGGAGACCCAGTACTTC.

This chain joins TRBV19 and TRBJ1-2; TRBD1 might be the D (5 bases). Germline CDR1 is LNHDA and CDR2 is SQIVND (reference sequence). Trimming shortened V by 7 bases and J by 11 bases, and 20 bases separated the two germline ends. The CDR3 is 13 residues long. The CDR3 DNA reads TGTGCCAGTACCCAAATAGGGGCTGTCTGGTACACCTTC. Its protein is CASTQIGAVWYTF.

V is TRBV5-6 and J is TRBJ2-7; D remains ambiguous. The CDR3 is 12 amino acids. Germline lookup yields CDR1 SGHDT and CDR2 YYEEEE. Trimming stripped 3 bases from V and 6 bases from J, with 10 bases between. CDR3 nucleotide sequence: TGTGCCAGCAGCTATCAGGTACTCGAGCAGTACTTC. Encoded protein: CASSYQVLEQYF. Filled out from reference TRBV5-6 and TRBJ2-7, the complete variable domain reads DAGVTQSPTHLIKTRGQQVTLRCSPKSGHDTVSWYQQALGQGPQFIFQYYEEEERQRGNFPDRFSGHQFPNYSSELNVNALLLGDSALYLCASSYQVLEQYFGPGTRLTVT.

This chain uses TRBV28 with TRBJ1-1; D might be TRBD1 (6 bases). Germline loops: CDR1 MDHEN, CDR2 SYDVKM. This CDR3 has 15 residues. Trimming shortened V by 6 bases and J by 0 bases, and 14 bases separated the two germline ends. The CDR3 protein is CASSTQTGLNTEAFF. The CDR3 DNA follows: TGTGCCAGCAGCACTCAAACAGGGCTGAACACTGAAGCTTTCTTT.

This clone was observed once. This sequence joins TRBV5-8 and TRBJ2-7, with TRBD1 identical over 10 bases. The CDR3 contains 14 residues. From germline, CDR1 is SGHTS and CDR2 YDEGEE. Germline trimming cut 4 bases from V and 0 bases from J; bases unmatched to any gene: 1. CDR3 residues: CASSRTGGSYEQYF. CDR3 bases: TGTGCCAGCAGCCGGACAGGGGGCTCCTACGAGCAGTACTTC.

The chain couples TRBV6-5 to TRBJ1-2; 9 bases map to TRBD1. Trimming cost V 2 bases and J 5 bases; bases outside gene matches: 3. Germline CDR1 and CDR2: MNHEY and SVGAGI. This CDR3 has 14 residues. In DNA form, the CDR3 reads TGTGCCAGCAGTTACGGGACAGGGACTTATGGCTACACCTTC. It is translated as CASSYGTGTYGYTF.

This chain links TRBV11-2 with TRBJ2-1, with a weak D call TRBD2 (6 bases). Germline-derived CDR1 and CDR2 are SGHAT and FQNNGV. The CDR3 length is 16 residues. The V and J ends lost 1 base and 0 bases respectively, with 10 bases between them. The CDR3 coding sequence is TGTGCCAGCAGCTTAGTTTTGCGGGGCTCCTACAATGAGCAGTTCTTC. Translating gives CASSLVLRGSYNEQFF.

This chain joins TRBV6-1 and TRBJ1-2, with 7 bases identical to TRBD1. V was pared by 6 bases and J by 10 bases, with 8 bases of the junction left unmatched. The CDR3 contains 12 residues. Germline V gene data show CDR1 as MNHNS and CDR2 as SASEGT. CDR3: CASRGRGQHYTF. CDR3 coding DNA: TGTGCCAGCAGGGGTAGGGGACAGCACTACACCTTC.

The rearrangement joins TRBV15 to TRBJ2-3; D possibly corresponds to TRBD2 (6 bases). The length of the CDR3 is 18 residues. With 2 bases removed from V and 5 bases from J, the gap between germline ends came to 23 bases. Per the germline V gene, CDR1 is LNHNV and CDR2 is YYDKDF (reference sequence). This CDR3 reads CATSRPMRRGLALDTQYF. The CDR3 region has the DNA TGTGCCACCAGCAGACCTATGAGGAGGGGCCTAGCATTAGATACGCAGTATTTT.

This clone was counted a few times. This CDR3 reads CASSPDRENQPQHF. The DNA for the CDR3 is TGTGCCAGTAGCCCCGACAGGGAGAATCAGCCCCAGCATTTT. V gene TRBV19 combines with J gene TRBJ1-5; 7 bases map to TRBD1. The CDR3 extends over 14 amino acids. V lost 6 bases, J lost 4 bases, and 6 bases stayed unmatched. The germline CDR1 and CDR2 sequences are LNHDA and SQIVND (reference sequence).

The J gene is TRBJ2-3, the V gene TRBV4-3; TRBD2 agrees at 7 bases. This CDR3 contains 16 residues. Unmatched junction bases numbered 9, after V lost 1 base and J lost 5 bases. Looked up from germline, CDR1 is LGHNA and CDR2 is YSLEER. The CDR3 coding sequence is TGCGCCAGCAGCCAAGTTTTGGCCAGGGAGGGAGATACGCAGTATTTT. Translating it yields CASSQVLAREGDTQYF.

The chain employs TRBV7-9 and TRBJ2-6; tentatively, D is TRBD2 (6 bases). Germline CDR1 reads SEHNR; CDR2 reads FQNEAQ (reference sequence). CDR3 length equals 15 residues. The germline V and J ends were trimmed by 0 bases and 3 bases, with 6 bases remaining between them. The CDR3: CASSLAEGGANVLTF. DNA of the CDR3: TGTGCCAGCAGCTTAGCGGAGGGTGGGGCCAACGTCCTGACTTTC.

The CDR3 loop reads CASSRSSGANVLTF. CDR3 DNA: TGTGCCAGCAGTCGTAGCTCTGGGGCCAACGTCCTGACTTTC. The chain has TRBV6-5 and TRBJ2-6; D is unclear. The CDR3 is made up of 14 amino acids. Per the germline V gene, CDR1 is MNHEY and CDR2 is SVGAGI. The V end was cut by 5 bases, the J end by 0 bases, with 5 bases between.

The chain carries TRBV9 and TRBJ2-2; TRBD2 agrees at 7 bases. Trimming cost V 0 bases and J 5 bases; bases outside gene matches: 4. This CDR3 contains 15 residues. Germline-derived CDR1 and CDR2 are SGDLS and YYNGEE. This chain's CDR3 is CASSVGPAGTGELFF. The CDR3 DNA reads TGTGCCAGCAGCGTAGGGCCAGCGGGGACCGGGGAGCTGTTTTTT.

This sequence joins TRBV30 and TRBJ1-2, with 7 bases that match TRBD1. Per the germline V gene, CDR1 is GTSNPN and CDR2 is SVGIG (reference sequence). Losses at the gene ends were 2 bases for V and 4 bases for J; bases not matched to a gene: 7. The CDR3 runs 14 residues. The CDR3 DNA is TGTGCCTGGAGTACCGGGACAGCCATCTATGGCTACACCTTC. It is translated as CAWSTGTAIYGYTF.

V usage is TRBV5-4 and J usage is TRBJ2-1, with a tentative D call TRBD2 (6 bases). V was cut by 3 bases and J by 3 bases, with 13 bases left in between. Germline-derived CDR1 and CDR2 are SGHNT and YYREEE (reference sequence). There are 15 residues in the CDR3. In DNA, the CDR3 is TGTGCCAGCAGCTCGGTGGTGGGGGGCTACAATGAGCAGTTCTTC. This codes for CASSSVVGGYNEQFF.

The chain recombines TRBV9 with TRBJ2-7, with D maybe TRBD1 (5 bases). The CDR3 is 13 amino acids. V gave up 2 bases and J gave up 3 bases, with 9 bases separating them. CDR1 is SGDLS and CDR2 is YYNGEE in the germline V gene. CDR3 region: CASSVGPSYEQYF. The DNA of the CDR3 is TGTGCCAGCAGCGTGGGGCCTAGCTACGAGCAGTACTTC.

This chain uses TRBV7-9 with TRBJ2-5, with D maybe TRBD2 (7 bases). V lost 5 bases, J lost 10 bases, and 26 bases lay in between. Germline CDR1 is SEHNR and CDR2 is FQNEAQ (reference sequence). The CDR3 covers 16 residues. The CDR3 nucleotides read TGTGCCAGCAGCCCGAGGGAGGGGGACCATCTGAGGGACCAGTACTTC. It specifies CASSPREGDHLRDQYF.

The chain recombines TRBV10-3 with TRBJ2-7, with a possible D match to TRBD1 (5 bases). Germline CDR1 ENHRY, CDR2 SYGVKD. V lost 9 bases and J lost 3, with 21 bases in between. The CDR3 has 15 residues. CDR3 region: CAMRPGEGAHYEQYF. CDR3 coding DNA: TGTGCCATGAGACCTGGCGAAGGGGCCCACTACGAGCAGTACTTC.

This clone has just one count. The CDR3 reads CASSRTSGGARWGTDTQYF. CDR3 nucleotides: TGTGCCAGCAGCAGAACTAGCGGGGGCGCACGGTGGGGCACAGATACGCAGTATTTT. The chain combines TRBV5-6 with TRBJ2-3; TRBD2 matches at 11 bases. The germline gives CDR1 SGHDT, CDR2 YYEEEE. This CDR3 is 19 amino acids long. Losses at the gene ends were 4 bases for V and 1 base for J; bases not matched to a gene: 14.

V gene TRBV19 combines with J gene TRBJ2-7, with 7 bases that match TRBD2. V lost 1 base to trimming and J lost 2 bases; unmatched junction nucleotides: 2. Germline assignment: CDR1 LNHDA and CDR2 SQIVND (reference sequence). This CDR3 contains 14 residues. CDR3 in DNA: TGTGCCAGTAGTATAGGGCTAGCGGCCTACGAGCAGTACTTC. Translating it yields CASSIGLAAYEQYF.